Presented here are 2 T cell receptor beta chains from one specimen sequenced in a study of stem cell transplantation in POMP-related autoinflammatory disease. TCRdb's table, derived via immunoSEQ multiplex PCR, lists solely in-frame clones and lacks some. The sample includes 9,500 to 10,000 clones, roughly 80% seen only once; the top ten take 4.6%. Material: CD4+ T cells from PBMCs, obtained after stem cell transplantation. The receptors originated from a human patient with POMP-related autoinflammation and immune dysregulation (PRAID). Certain T cells may be donor cells from the graft.

This clone was found a few times. V and J are TRBV10-3 and TRBJ1-1; 7 positions match TRBD1. Losses at the gene ends were 7 bases for V and 0 bases for J; bases not matched to a gene: 2. Looked up from germline, CDR1 is ENHRY and CDR2 is SYGVKD. This CDR3 has 13 amino acids. The CDR3 protein is CAIKGQMNTEAFF. The CDR3 nucleotides are TGTGCCATCAAGGGACAGATGAACACTGAAGCTTTCTTT.

This chain uses TRBV18 with TRBJ1-5; TRBD1 matches 8 bases. CDR1 is KGHSH, CDR2 LQKENI, per germline. The CDR3 is 15 amino acids. V trimming: 4 bases; J trimming: 4 bases; junction bases outside the gene matches: 6. The CDR3 DNA sequence: TGTGCCAGCTCACAGGGACAGGAACCTAATCAGCCCCAGCATTTT. This codes for CASSQGQEPNQPQHF.